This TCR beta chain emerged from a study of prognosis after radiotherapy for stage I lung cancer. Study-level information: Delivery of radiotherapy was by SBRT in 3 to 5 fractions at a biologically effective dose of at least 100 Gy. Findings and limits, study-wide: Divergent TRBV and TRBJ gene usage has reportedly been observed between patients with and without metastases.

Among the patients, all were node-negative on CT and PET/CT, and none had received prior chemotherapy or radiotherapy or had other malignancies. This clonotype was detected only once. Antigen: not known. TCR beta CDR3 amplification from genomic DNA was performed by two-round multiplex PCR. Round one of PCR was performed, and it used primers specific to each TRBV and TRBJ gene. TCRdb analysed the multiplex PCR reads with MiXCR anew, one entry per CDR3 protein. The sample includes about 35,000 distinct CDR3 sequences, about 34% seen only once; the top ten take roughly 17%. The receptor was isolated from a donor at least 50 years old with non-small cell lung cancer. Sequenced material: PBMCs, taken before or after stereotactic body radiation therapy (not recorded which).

DNA for the CDR3: TGTGCCAGCAGGAGGATAGCGGGAACCTCCTACGAGCAGTACTTC. Its protein is CASRRIAGTSYEQYF. The rearrangement links TRBV11-3 to TRBJ2-7; the match to TRBD2 covers 8 bases. V dropped 6 bases and J dropped 0; count of bases not matched to a gene: 7. There are 15 residues in the CDR3. The V gene's germline CDR1 is SGHNT and CDR2 YENEEA.